This passage covers 24 T cell receptor beta chains from one sample sequenced in a study of blood T cell repertoires in COVID-19. Sequenced by immunoSEQ multiplex PCR; TCRdb stores in-frame clones only, minus some. The data contain roughly 300,000 clones, over 75% of them singletons. The sample taken for sequencing was PBMCs or T cells enriched from blood (not recorded which). The receptors come from a woman aged 18-29 years who had recovered from COVID-19.

This clone was found once. This chain uses TRBV11-2 with TRBJ2-1, with 8 nucleotides matching TRBD2. With V trimmed by 3 bases and J by 5 bases, 6 bases remained unmatched. This CDR3 has 15 residues. Germline V gene sequence: CDR1 SGHAT, CDR2 FQNNGV. Here the CDR3 reads CASSFLAGQNNEQFF. In nucleotides, the CDR3 is TGTGCCAGCAGCTTTCTAGCGGGCCAGAACAATGAGCAGTTCTTC. The variable domain in full, with the rest retrieved from reference TRBV11-2 and TRBJ2-1, is EAGVAQSPRYKIIEKRQSVAFWCNPISGHATLYWYQQILGQGPKLLIQFQNNGVVDDSQLPKDRFSAERLKGVDSTLKIQPAKLEDSAVYLCASSFLAGQNNEQFFGPGTRLTVL.

The chain joins TRBV19 to TRBJ1-1; TRBD1 matches 7 bases. The CDR3 has 14 residues. J gave up 0 bases and V 7 bases, and 5 bases lay outside the gene matches. The germline CDR1 and CDR2 sequences are LNHDA and SQIVND (reference sequence). This chain's CDR3 is CASIRTGMNTEAFF. The DNA for the CDR3 is TGTGCCAGTATAAGGACAGGAATGAACACTGAAGCTTTCTTT. Variable domain in full (rest from reference TRBV19 and TRBJ1-1): DGGITQSPKYLFRKEGQNVTLSCEQNLNHDAMYWYRQDPGQGLRLIYYSQIVNDFQKGDIAEGYSVSREKKESFPLTVTSAQKNPTAFYLCASIRTGMNTEAFFGQGTRLTVV.

The V call is TRBV4-1, the J call TRBJ1-6; D unclear. V dropped 1 base and J dropped 10 bases, with 11 bases sitting between them. CDR1 is MGHRA and CDR2 is YSYEKL in the germline V gene. The CDR3 is 14 residues long. CDR3 loop: CASSQVTTVSPLHF. CDR3 DNA: TGCGCCAGCAGCCAAGTCACTACGGTGTCACCCCTCCACTTT.

This clone was seen more than once but under ten times. The chain uses TRBV28 and TRBJ1-5; 8 bases line up with TRBD1. The CDR3 consists of 16 residues. Germline V lookup: CDR1 MDHEN, CDR2 SYDVKM. V trimming: 2 bases; J trimming: 4 bases; junction bases outside the gene matches: 7. For the CDR3, the DNA is TGTGCCAGCAGTTTACAGGGGGCGCGAGGAAATCAGCCCCAGCATTTT. It specifies CASSLQGARGNQPQHF.

The rearrangement uses TRBV25-1 and TRBJ1-2; D might be TRBD1 (5 bases). V lost 1 base and J 2 bases, leaving 14 bases between the germline ends. This CDR3 has 16 amino acids. In germline, CDR1 is MGHDK, CDR2 SYGVNS. In nucleotides, the CDR3 is TGTGCCAGCAGTGAATCCATATCCGGGGGGAACTATGGCTACACCTTC. This gives the protein CASSESISGGNYGYTF.

This chain links TRBV5-8 with TRBJ1-5; 7 nucleotides line up with TRBD1. This CDR3 spans 15 amino acids. Unmatched junction bases numbered 6, after V lost 4 bases and J lost 2 bases. Germline-derived CDR1 and CDR2 are SGHTS and YDEGEE. The CDR3 spells CASSPGQIRNQPQHF. DNA for the CDR3: TGTGCCAGCAGCCCGGGACAGATACGCAATCAGCCCCAGCATTTT.

The chain's CDR3 is CASSPLDRNTEAFF. The DNA for the CDR3 is TGTGCCAGCAGTCCCCTTGACAGAAACACTGAAGCTTTCTTT. This rearrangement joins TRBV28 to TRBJ1-1, with D possibly being TRBD1 (5 bases). This CDR3 has 14 residues. V gave up 5 bases and J gave up 2 bases, with 12 bases separating them. Germline CDR1 is MDHEN and CDR2 is SYDVKM.

The V gene is TRBV9, the J gene TRBJ2-1; 8 bases agree with TRBD2. The CDR3 has 15 amino acids. V shed 0 bases and J 6 bases; nucleotides not matched to a gene: 5. Germline lookup yields CDR1 SGDLS and CDR2 YYNGEE. The CDR3 here is CASSVDGTSGNEQFF. The CDR3 nucleotides read TGTGCCAGCAGCGTAGACGGGACTAGTGGCAATGAGCAGTTCTTC. Full variable domain (remainder filled in from reference TRBV9 and TRBJ2-1): DSGVTQTPKHLITATGQRVTLRCSPRSGDLSVYWYQQSLDQGLQFLIQYYNGEERAKGNILERFSAQQFPDLHSELNLSSLELGDSALYFCASSVDGTSGNEQFFGPGTRLTVL.

The chain carries TRBV7-2 and TRBJ1-1, with D possibly matching TRBD1 (5 bases). Trimming stripped 2 bases from V and 4 bases from J, with 14 bases between. The germline gives CDR1 SGHTA, CDR2 FQGNSA. There are 15 residues in the CDR3. The CDR3 here is CASSLLLGAFTEAFF. In nucleotides, the CDR3 is TGTGCCAGCAGCTTACTGCTAGGGGCGTTCACTGAAGCTTTCTTT.

The J gene is TRBJ2-7, the V gene TRBV5-1; a weak D match, TRBD1 (6 bases). Germline V gene sequence: CDR1 SGHRS, CDR2 YFSETQ. The CDR3 has 15 residues. V gave up 0 bases and J gave up 0 bases, with 10 bases separating them. CDR3 in DNA: TGCGCCAGCAGCTTGGACAGGGCTCTCTCCTACGAGCAGTACTTC. Amino acids: CASSLDRALSYEQYF.

Only one count was recorded for this clone. The rearrangement links TRBV25-1 to TRBJ2-5; TRBD2 matches at 11 bases. The CDR3 is 16 residues long. V was pared by 3 bases and J by 3 bases, with 6 bases of the junction left unmatched. Per the germline V gene, CDR1 is MGHDK and CDR2 is SYGVNS. For the CDR3, the DNA is TGTGCCAGCAGTGAGGGCGCGACTAGCGGGGAAGAGACCCAGTACTTC. Its protein product is CASSEGATSGEETQYF.

This clone was found once. The rearrangement joins TRBV7-9 to TRBJ1-5; 7 nucleotides match TRBD1. Trimming removed 5 bases from V and 2 bases from J; junction bases left unmatched: 6. The CDR3 length is 15 residues. In germline, CDR1 is SEHNR, CDR2 FQNEAQ (reference sequence). The CDR3 sequence is CASSAQGTGNQPQHF. DNA of the CDR3: TGTGCCAGCAGCGCACAGGGGACGGGCAATCAGCCCCAGCATTTT.

The CDR3 nucleotides read TGTGCCATCCCGGACAGGGATGGCTACACCTTC. It yields the protein CAIPDRDGYTF. The chain links TRBV21-1 to TRBJ1-2; TRBD1 is taken as the D call from the table, unchecked against the DNA. TRBV21-1 is listed as a pseudogene. The CDR3 covers 11 residues.

The chain joins TRBV30 to TRBJ2-3, with TRBD2 matching over 14 bases. The CDR3 is 20 residues long. Germline lookup yields CDR1 GTSNPN and CDR2 SVGIG (reference sequence). V lost 1 base, J lost 3 bases, and 15 bases stayed unmatched. The CDR3: CAWSADDGLAGGVSTDTQYF. The DNA for the CDR3 is TGTGCCTGGAGTGCCGACGACGGACTAGCGGGGGGAGTGTCGACAGATACGCAGTATTTT. Filled out from reference TRBV30 and TRBJ2-3, the complete variable domain reads SQTIHQWPATLVQPVGSPLSLECTVEGTSNPNLYWYRQAAGRGLQLLFYSVGIGQISSEVPQNLSASRPQDRQFILSSKKLLLSDSGFYLCAWSADDGLAGGVSTDTQYFGPGTRLTVL.

This rearrangement joins TRBV5-1 to TRBJ1-1; D not certain. This CDR3 has 11 amino acids. Germline values: CDR1 SGHRS, CDR2 YFSETQ. With 7 bases removed from V and 7 bases from J, the gap between germline ends came to 11 bases. The CDR3 nucleotides read TGCGCCAGCCGGGAGGGTTTTGAAGCTTTCTTT. The encoded protein is CASREGFEAFF.

V is TRBV3-1 (or the pseudogene TRBV3-2) and J is TRBJ1-2; TRBD1 aligns across 9 bases. Germline values: CDR1 LGHDT, CDR2 YNNKEL (reference sequence). The V segment lost 4 bases and the J segment 8 bases; nucleotides outside the gene matches: 8. The CDR3 length is 14 residues. CDR3 sequence (DNA): TGTGCCAGCAGCCTCACAGGGGGCGCGGGGGGCTACACCTTC. Protein sequence: CASSLTGGAGGYTF.

In DNA, the CDR3 is TGTGCCACCAGCAGAGTGAGACAGGGTTCCCTCTCTGGGGCCAACGTCCTGACTTTC. This translates into CATSRVRQGSLSGANVLTF. V and J are TRBV15 and TRBJ2-6, with 7 bases identical to TRBD1. CDR1 is LNHNV and CDR2 is YYDKDF in the germline V gene (reference sequence). Unmatched junction bases numbered 9, after V lost 1 base and J lost 0 bases. There are 19 residues in the CDR3.

CDR3 bases: TGTGCCAGTAGGGGACAGGTCGGCGCTGAAGCTTTCTTT. This translates into CASRGQVGAEAFF. The chain couples TRBV19 to TRBJ1-1, with 8 bases lining up with TRBD1. The trim removed 6 bases at V and 6 bases at J, leaving 6 bases unmatched. CDR3 size: 13 residues. Germline values: CDR1 LNHDA, CDR2 SQIVND (reference sequence).

This rearrangement joins TRBV5-1 to TRBJ1-1; unclear D gene. Germline CDR1 SGHRS, CDR2 YFSETQ. The CDR3 spans 13 residues. V was clipped by 6 bases and J by 0 bases, with 9 bases between them. CDR3 region: CASMLVVNTEAFF. In DNA, the CDR3 is TGCGCCAGCATGCTCGTAGTGAACACTGAAGCTTTCTTT.

This chain joins TRBV7-2 and TRBJ2-1; 9 positions agree with TRBD2. The V segment lost 1 base and the J segment 5 bases; nucleotides outside the gene matches: 6. The CDR3 runs 16 residues. The germline gives CDR1 SGHTA, CDR2 FQGNSA. This CDR3 reads CASSLVRTSEDNEQFF. In DNA form, the CDR3 reads TGTGCCAGCAGCTTAGTCAGGACTAGCGAGGACAATGAGCAGTTCTTC.

The rearrangement links TRBV5-4 to TRBJ1-2; a weak D match, TRBD1 (5 bases). Trimming removed 0 bases at V and 3 bases at J, with 12 bases between. Germline V lookup: CDR1 SGHNT, CDR2 YYREEE (reference sequence). The CDR3 consists of 15 residues. As DNA, the CDR3 is TGTGCCAGCAGCTTGGACAGGCCCACTTACTATGGCTACACCTTC. Encoded protein: CASSLDRPTYYGYTF.

V gene TRBV11-2 combines with J gene TRBJ2-2; 8 bases line up with TRBD1. Losses at the gene ends were 1 base for V and 6 bases for J; bases not matched to a gene: 10. Germline loops: CDR1 SGHAT, CDR2 FQNNGV. The CDR3 has 17 amino acids. In nucleotides, the CDR3 is TGTGCCAGCAGCTTAGTCTTCAGCAGGGGGCAGGCCGGGGAGCTGTTTTTT. It encodes CASSLVFSRGQAGELFF.

CDR3 sequence reads: CASSFQTGVNTEAFF. CDR3 nucleotides: TGTGCCAGCAGCTTCCAGACAGGGGTGAACACTGAAGCTTTCTTT. This sequence joins TRBV7-9 and TRBJ1-1, with TRBD1 identical over 8 bases. The CDR3 length is 15 residues. Germline-derived CDR1 and CDR2 are SEHNR and FQNEAQ (reference sequence). V gave up 3 bases and J gave up 0 bases; unmatched junction bases: 3.

The chain couples TRBV5-1 to TRBJ2-1, with 8 bases lining up with TRBD2. Germline V CDR1 and CDR2: SGHRS, YFSETQ. V trimming: 0 bases; J trimming: 5 bases; junction bases outside the gene matches: 7. The CDR3 has 16 residues. The DNA for the CDR3 is TGCGCCAGCAGCTTGGAACGGCTAGCGGGCGACAATGAGCAGTTCTTC. It codes for CASSLERLAGDNEQFF.